This is a list of T cell receptor beta chains from one sample in a study of OX40 agonist ivuxolimab in advanced cancers. The data were produced by immunoSEQ multiplex PCR, yet TCRdb's version contains in-frame clones alone and is incomplete. The repertoire has approximately 32,000 clones, approximately 90% of them found once; the top ten carry roughly 9.1%. This material consisted of CD4+ or CD8+ T cells sorted from blood, taken in a trial of the OX40 agonist ivuxolimab. The receptors originated from an adult with an advanced solid tumor such as melanoma, head and neck, liver or kidney cancer. CDR3s include the opening cysteine and the closing phenylalanine or tryptophan. The D gene is left open where the match is weak. Where a row states a size, it is once, few, many or the class of an expanded clone; other rows omit it.

TRBV7-6	TRBJ2-3	-	TRBD2	TGTGCCAGCAGCCCGACTAGCGGGCGGGCCCCCGATACGCAGTATTTT	CASSPTSGRAPDTQYF
TRBV2	TRBJ2-7	once	-	TGTGCCAGCGGGGACGGTTATGGGTTCGAGCAGTACTTC	CASGDGYGFEQYF
TRBV28	TRBJ2-7	-	-	TGTGCCAGCAGTACAGACAGGTTCTACGAGCAGTACTTC	CASSTDRFYEQYF
TRBV2	TRBJ2-2	-	-	TGTGCCAGCATCCCTTGGGAAGCCTCTACCGGGGAGCTGTTTTTT	CASIPWEASTGELFF
TRBV28	TRBJ2-7	once	-	TGTGCCAGCACCCCCCTGGCAGGCTCCTACGAGCAGTACTTC	CASTPLAGSYEQYF
TRBV27	TRBJ2-1	-	-	TGTGCCAGCAGTTCCCCCCGCGCAGGCCGGCTAGGGTACAATGAGCAGTTCTTC	CASSSPRAGRLGYNEQFF
TRBV2	TRBJ2-5	-	TRBD2	TGTGCCAGCAGTCCTTTAGCGGGAGGGGAGACCCAGTACTTC	CASSPLAGGETQYF
TRBV7-6	TRBJ1-1	few	TRBD1	TGTGCCAGCAGCTCGGGACAGGACACTGAAGCTTTCTTT	CASSSGQDTEAFF
TRBV19	TRBJ2-1	-	TRBD2	TGTGCCAGTAGTAAATCATTAGCGGGAGGGGGTAATGAGCAGTTCTTC	CASSKSLAGGGNEQFF
TRBV25-1	TRBJ1-3	-	-	TGTGCCAGCAGTTCGAATAGGGGGGCTGGAAACACCATATATTTT	CASSSNRGAGNTIYF